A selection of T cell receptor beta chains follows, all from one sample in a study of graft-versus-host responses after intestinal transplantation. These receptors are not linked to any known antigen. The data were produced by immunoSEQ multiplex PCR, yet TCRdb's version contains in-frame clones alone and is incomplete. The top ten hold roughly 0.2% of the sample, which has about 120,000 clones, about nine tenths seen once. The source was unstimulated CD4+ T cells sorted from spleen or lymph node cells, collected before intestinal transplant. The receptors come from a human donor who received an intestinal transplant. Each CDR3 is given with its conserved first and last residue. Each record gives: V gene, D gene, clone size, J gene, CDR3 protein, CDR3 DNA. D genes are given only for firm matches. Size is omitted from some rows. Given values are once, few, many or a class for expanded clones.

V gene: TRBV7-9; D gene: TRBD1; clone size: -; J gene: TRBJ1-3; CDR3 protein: CASSDRRNPSGNTIYF; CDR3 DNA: TGTGCCAGCTCGGACAGGCGGAATCCCTCTGGAAACACCATATATTTT
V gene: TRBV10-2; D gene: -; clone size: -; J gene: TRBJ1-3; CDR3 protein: CASRDDSQGKNTIYF; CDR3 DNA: TGCGCCAGCAGGGATGATTCCCAGGGAAAGAACACCATATATTTT
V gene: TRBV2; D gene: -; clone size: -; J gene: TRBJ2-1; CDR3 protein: CASSASPSSYNEQFF; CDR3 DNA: TGTGCCAGCAGCGCGAGCCCTAGCTCCTACAATGAGCAGTTCTTC
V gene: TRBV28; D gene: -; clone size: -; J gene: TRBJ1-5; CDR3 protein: CASSLLNQPQHF; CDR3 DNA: TGTGCCAGCAGTTTATTAAATCAGCCCCAGCATTTT
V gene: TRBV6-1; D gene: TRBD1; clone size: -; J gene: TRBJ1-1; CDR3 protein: CASTLDRVATEAFF; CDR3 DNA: TGTGCCAGCACTCTGGACAGGGTAGCCACTGAAGCTTTCTTT
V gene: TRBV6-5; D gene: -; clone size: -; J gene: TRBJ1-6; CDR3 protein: CASSYSNRNNSPLHF; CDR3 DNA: TGTGCCAGCAGTTACTCGAATAGAAATAATTCACCCCTCCACTTT
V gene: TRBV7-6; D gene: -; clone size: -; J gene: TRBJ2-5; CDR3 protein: CASRSGQQETQYF; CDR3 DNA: TGTGCCAGCAGATCGGGTCAGCAAGAGACCCAGTACTTC
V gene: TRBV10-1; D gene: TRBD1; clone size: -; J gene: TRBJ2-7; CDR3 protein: CASSPTGGRQYF; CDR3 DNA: TGCGCCAGCAGCCCGACAGGGGGGAGGCAGTACTTC
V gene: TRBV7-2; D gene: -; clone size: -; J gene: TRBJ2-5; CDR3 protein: CASSLWIRSGQETQYF; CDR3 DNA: TGTGCCAGCAGCTTATGGATTAGGTCGGGACAAGAGACCCAGTACTTC
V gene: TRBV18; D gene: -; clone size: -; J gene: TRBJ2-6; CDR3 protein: CASPPPVHSSGANVLTF; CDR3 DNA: TGTGCCAGCCCACCACCGGTACATTCCTCTGGGGCCAACGTCCTGACTTTC
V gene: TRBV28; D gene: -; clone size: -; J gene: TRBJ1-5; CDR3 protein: CASSLFRVRDNQPQHF; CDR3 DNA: TGTGCCAGCAGTTTATTCAGGGTTAGGGACAATCAGCCCCAGCATTTT
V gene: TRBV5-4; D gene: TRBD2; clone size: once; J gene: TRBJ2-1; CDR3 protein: CASSRPGVQAGGINEQFF; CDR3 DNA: TGTGCCAGCAGCCGACCGGGGGTCCAAGCGGGGGGAATCAATGAGCAGTTCTTC
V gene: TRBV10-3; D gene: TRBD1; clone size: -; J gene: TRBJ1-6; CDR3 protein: CAIRGEGTALTAPYSPLHF; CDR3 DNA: TGTGCCATCCGAGGAGAGGGGACAGCCTTGACTGCCCCATATTCACCCCTCCACTTT
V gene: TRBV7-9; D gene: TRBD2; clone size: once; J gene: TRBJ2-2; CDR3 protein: CASSFGLAGANTGELFF; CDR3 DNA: TGTGCCAGCAGCTTCGGACTAGCGGGCGCGAACACCGGGGAGCTGTTTTTT
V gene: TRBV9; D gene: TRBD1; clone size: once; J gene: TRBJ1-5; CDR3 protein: CASSVGDREQPQHF; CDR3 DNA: TGTGCCAGCAGCGTAGGGGACAGGGAGCAGCCCCAGCATTTT
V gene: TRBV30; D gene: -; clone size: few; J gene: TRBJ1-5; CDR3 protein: CAWSRGYSNQPQHF; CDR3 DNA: TGTGCCTGGAGTCGAGGGTATAGCAATCAGCCCCAGCATTTT
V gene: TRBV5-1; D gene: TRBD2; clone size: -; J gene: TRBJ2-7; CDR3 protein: CASTTPGGALSYEQYF; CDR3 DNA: TGCGCCAGCACCACCCCGGGGGGGGCCCTTTCCTACGAGCAGTACTTC
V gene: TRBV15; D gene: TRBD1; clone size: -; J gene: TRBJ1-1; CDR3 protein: CATSRGGTGATEAFF; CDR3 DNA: TGTGCCACCAGCAGAGGGGGGACAGGGGCAACTGAAGCTTTCTTT
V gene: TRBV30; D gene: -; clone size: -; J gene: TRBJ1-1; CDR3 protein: CAWSGGRTEAFF; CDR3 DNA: TGTGCCTGGAGTGGAGGGAGGACTGAAGCTTTCTTT
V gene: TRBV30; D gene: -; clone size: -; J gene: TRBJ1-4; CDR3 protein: CAWSYPGRRGEKLFF; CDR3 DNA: TGTGCCTGGAGTTACCCCGGCAGGCGGGGCGAAAAACTGTTTTTT
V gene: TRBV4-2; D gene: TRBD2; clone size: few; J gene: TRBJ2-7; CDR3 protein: CASSQDPAGGYHEQYF; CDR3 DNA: TGTGCCAGCAGCCAAGATCCAGCGGGAGGGTACCACGAGCAGTACTTC
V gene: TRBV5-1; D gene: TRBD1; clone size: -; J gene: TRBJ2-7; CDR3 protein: CASSSTGGSYEQYF; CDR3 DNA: TGCGCCAGCAGCTCGACAGGGGGAAGTTACGAGCAGTACTTC